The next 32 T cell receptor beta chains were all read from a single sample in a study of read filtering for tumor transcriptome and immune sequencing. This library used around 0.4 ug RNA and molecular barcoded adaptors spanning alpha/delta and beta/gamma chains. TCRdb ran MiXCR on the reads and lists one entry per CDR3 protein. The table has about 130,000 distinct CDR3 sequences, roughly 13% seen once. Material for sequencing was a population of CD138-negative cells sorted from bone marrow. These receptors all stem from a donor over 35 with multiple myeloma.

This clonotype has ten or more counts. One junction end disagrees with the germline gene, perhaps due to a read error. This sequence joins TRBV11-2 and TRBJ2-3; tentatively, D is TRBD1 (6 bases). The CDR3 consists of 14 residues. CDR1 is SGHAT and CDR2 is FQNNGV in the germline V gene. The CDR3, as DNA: TGTGCCAGCAGCTTAATGGGGGCCACAGATATGCAGTATTTT. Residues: CASSLMGATDMQYF.

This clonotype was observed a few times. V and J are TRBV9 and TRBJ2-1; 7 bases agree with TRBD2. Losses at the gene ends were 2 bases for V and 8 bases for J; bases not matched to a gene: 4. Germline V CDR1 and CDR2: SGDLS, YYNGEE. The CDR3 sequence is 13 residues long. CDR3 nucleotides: TGTGCCAGCAGCGTGGGGACTAAAGATGAGCAGTTCTTC. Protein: CASSVGTKDEQFF.

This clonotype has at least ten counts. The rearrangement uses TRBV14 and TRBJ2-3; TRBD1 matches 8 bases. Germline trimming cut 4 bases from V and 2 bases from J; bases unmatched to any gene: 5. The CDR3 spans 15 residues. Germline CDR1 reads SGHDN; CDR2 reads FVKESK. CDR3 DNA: TGTGCCAGCAGCCCGCAGGGGGCGAACACAGATACGCAGTATTTT. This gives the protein CASSPQGANTDTQYF.

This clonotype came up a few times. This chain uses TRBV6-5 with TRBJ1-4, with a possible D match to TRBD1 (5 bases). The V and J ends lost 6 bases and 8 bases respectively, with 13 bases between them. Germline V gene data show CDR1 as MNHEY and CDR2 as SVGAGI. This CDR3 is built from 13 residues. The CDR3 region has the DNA TGTGCCAGCAGGAGGGGTTCGGAGGAAAAACTGTTTTTT. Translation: CASRRGSEEKLFF.

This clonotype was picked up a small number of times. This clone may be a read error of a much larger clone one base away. CDR3 residues: CASSFRGGSSYNGQFF. The CDR3 DNA reads TGTGCCAGCAGTTTTAGGGGCGGGAGCTCCTACAATGGGCAGTTCTTC. The gene calls are TRBV27 and TRBJ2-1, with 7 bases matching TRBD2. Germline assignment: CDR1 MNHEY and CDR2 SMNVEV (reference sequence). There are 16 residues in the CDR3.

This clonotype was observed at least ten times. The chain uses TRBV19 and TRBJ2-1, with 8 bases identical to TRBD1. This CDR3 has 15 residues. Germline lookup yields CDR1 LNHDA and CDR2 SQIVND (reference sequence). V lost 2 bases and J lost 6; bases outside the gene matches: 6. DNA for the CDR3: TGTGCCAGTAGTATAAGCAGGGGGCTCGGCAATGAGCAGTTCTTC. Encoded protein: CASSISRGLGNEQFF.

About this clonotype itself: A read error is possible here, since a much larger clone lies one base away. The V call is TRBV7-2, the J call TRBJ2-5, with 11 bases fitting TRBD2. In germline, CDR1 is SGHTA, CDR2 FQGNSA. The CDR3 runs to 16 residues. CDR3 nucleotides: TGTGCCGGCAGCTCGAAGACTAGCGGGAACAGGGAGACCCAGTACTTC. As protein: CAGSSKTSGNRETQYF.

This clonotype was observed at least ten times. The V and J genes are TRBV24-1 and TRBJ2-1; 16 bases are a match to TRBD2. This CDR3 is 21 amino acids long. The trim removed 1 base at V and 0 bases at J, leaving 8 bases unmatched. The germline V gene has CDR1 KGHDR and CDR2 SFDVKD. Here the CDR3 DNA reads TGTGCCACCAGTGATTTTAAACCGGGACTAGCGGGAGGGAGCTCCTACAATGAGCAGTTCTTC. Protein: CATSDFKPGLAGGSSYNEQFF.

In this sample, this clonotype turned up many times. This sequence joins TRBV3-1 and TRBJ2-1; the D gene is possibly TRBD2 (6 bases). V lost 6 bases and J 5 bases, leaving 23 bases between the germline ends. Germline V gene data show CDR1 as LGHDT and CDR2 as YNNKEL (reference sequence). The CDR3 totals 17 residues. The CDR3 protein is CASSLRTNRAEHNEQFF. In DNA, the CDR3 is TGTGCCAGCAGTCTGAGGACTAATCGGGCCGAACACAATGAGCAGTTCTTC.

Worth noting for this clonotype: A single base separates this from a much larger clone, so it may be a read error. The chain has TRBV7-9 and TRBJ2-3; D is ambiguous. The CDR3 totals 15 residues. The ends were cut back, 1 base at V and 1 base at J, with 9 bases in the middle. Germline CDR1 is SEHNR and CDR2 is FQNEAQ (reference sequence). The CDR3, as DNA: TGTGCCAGCAGCTTAGAGCCGGGTGGCACAGATACGCAGTATTTT. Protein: CASSLEPGGTDTQYF.

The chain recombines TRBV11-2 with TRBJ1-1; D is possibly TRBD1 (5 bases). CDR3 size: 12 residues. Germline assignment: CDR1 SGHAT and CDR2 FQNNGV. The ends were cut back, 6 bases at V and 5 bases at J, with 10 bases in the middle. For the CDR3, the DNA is TGTGCCAGCAGAATGGGGGGGACTGAAGCTTTCTTT. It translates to CASRMGGTEAFF. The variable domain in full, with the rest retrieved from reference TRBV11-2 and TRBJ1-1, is EAGVAQSPRYKIIEKRQSVAFWCNPISGHATLYWYQQILGQGPKLLIQFQNNGVVDDSQLPKDRFSAERLKGVDSTLKIQPAKLEDSAVYLCASRMGGTEAFFGQGTRLTVV.

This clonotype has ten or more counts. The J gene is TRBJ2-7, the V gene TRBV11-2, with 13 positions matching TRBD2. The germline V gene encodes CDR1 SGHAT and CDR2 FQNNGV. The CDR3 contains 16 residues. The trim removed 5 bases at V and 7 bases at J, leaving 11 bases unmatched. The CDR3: CASSPGGLAGPEEQYF. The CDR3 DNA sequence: TGTGCCAGCAGCCCAGGGGGACTAGCGGGGCCTGAGGAGCAGTACTTC. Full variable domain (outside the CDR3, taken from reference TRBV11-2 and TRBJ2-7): EAGVAQSPRYKIIEKRQSVAFWCNPISGHATLYWYQQILGQGPKLLIQFQNNGVVDDSQLPKDRFSAERLKGVDSTLKIQPAKLEDSAVYLCASSPGGLAGPEEQYFGPGTRLTVT.

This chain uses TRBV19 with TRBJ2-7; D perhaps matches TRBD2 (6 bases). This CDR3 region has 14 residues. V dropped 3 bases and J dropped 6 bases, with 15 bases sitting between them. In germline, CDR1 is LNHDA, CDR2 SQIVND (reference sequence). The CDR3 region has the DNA TGTGCCAGTAGTATTCGCGGGGTTTATCGCGAGCAGTACTTC. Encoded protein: CASSIRGVYREQYF.

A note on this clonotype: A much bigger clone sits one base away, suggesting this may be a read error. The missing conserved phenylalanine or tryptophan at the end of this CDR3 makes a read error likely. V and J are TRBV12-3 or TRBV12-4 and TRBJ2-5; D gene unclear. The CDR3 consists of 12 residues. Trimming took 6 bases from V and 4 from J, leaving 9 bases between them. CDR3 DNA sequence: TGTGCCAGCAGAGAAAAGGGAGAGACCCAGTACTCC. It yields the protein CASREKGETQYS.

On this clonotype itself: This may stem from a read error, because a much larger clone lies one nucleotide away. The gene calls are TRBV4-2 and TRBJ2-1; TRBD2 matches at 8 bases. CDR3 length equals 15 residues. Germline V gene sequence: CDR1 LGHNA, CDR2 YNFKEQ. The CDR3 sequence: CASSQGGTRYNGQFF. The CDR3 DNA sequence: TGTGCCAGCAGCCAAGGAGGGACTAGGTACAATGGGCAGTTCTTC.

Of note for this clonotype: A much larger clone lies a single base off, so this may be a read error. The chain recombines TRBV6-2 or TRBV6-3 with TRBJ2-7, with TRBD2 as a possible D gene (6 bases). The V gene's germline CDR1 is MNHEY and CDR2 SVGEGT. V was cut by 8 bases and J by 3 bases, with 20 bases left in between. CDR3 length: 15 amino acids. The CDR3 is CASGEGPGLYYEQYF. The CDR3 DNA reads TGTGCCAGCGGTGAAGGACCGGGACTGTACTACGAGCAGTACTTC.

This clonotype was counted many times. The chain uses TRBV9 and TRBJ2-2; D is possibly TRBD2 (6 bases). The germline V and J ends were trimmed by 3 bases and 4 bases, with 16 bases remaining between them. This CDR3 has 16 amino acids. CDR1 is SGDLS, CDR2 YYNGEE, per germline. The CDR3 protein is CASSGSGRGSTGELFF. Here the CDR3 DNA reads TGTGCCAGCAGCGGTAGCGGCCGGGGCAGCACCGGGGAGCTGTTTTTT.

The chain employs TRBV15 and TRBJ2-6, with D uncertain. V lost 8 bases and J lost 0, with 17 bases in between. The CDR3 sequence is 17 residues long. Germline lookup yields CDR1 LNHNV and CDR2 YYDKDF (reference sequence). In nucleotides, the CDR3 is TGTGCCACCGAACAGAGCCCGCGGCTCTCTGGGGCCAACGTCCTGACTTTC. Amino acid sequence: CATEQSPRLSGANVLTF.

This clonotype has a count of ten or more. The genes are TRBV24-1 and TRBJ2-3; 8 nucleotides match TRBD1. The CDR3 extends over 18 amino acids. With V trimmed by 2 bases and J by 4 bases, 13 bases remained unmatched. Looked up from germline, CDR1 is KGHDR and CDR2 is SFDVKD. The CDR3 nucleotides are TGTGCCACCAGTGATTCAACTTTGACCGGACAGGGACCAGATACGCAGTATTTT. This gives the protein CATSDSTLTGQGPDTQYF.

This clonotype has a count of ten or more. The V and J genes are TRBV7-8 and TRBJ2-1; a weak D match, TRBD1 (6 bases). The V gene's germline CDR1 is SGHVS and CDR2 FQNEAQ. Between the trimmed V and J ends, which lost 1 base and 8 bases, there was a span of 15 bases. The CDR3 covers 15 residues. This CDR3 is CASSLGGGVRYEQFF. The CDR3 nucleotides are TGTGCCAGCAGCTTAGGAGGGGGAGTCAGATATGAGCAGTTCTTC.

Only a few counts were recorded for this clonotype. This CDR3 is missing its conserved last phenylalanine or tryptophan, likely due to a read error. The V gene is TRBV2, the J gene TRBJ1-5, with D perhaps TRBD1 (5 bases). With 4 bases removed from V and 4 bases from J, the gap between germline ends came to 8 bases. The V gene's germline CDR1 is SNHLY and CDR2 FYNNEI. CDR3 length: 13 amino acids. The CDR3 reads CASSGGGNQPQHI. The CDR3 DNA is TGTGCCAGCAGTGGTGGGGGAAATCAGCCCCAGCATATT.

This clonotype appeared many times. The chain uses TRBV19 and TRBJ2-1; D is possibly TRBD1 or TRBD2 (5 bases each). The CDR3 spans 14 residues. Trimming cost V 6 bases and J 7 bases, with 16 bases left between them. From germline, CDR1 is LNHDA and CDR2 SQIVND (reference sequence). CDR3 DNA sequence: TGTGCCAGTAGAAGGGACCATAAGGGGAATGAGCAGTTCTTC. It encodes CASRRDHKGNEQFF.

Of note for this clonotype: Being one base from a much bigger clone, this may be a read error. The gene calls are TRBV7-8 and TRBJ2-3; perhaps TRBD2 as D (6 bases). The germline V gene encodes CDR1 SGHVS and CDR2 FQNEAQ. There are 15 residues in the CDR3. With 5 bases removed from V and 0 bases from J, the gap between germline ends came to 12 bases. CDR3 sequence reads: CASSLGGTSTDTQYF. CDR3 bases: TGTGCCAGCAGCCTGGGCGGGACTAGCACAGATACGCAGTATTTT. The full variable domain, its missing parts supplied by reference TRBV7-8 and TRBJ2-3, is GAGVSQSPRYKVAKRGQDVALRCDPISGHVSLFWYQQALGQGPEFLTYFQNEAQLDKSGLPSDRFFAERPEGSVSTLKIQRTQQEDSAVYLCASSLGGTSTDTQYFGPGTRLTVL.

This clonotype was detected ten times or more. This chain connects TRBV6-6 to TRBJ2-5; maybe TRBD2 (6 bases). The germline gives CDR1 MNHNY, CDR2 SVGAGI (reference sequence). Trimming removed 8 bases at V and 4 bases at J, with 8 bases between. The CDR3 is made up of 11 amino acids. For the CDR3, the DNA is TGTGCCAGCGGGGGAGGAGAGACCCAGTACTTC. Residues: CASGGGETQYF.

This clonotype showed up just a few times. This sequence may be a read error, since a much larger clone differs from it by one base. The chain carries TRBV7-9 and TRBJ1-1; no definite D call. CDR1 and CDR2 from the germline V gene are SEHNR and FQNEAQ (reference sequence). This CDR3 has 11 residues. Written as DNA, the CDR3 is TGTGCCAGCAGCACCCACACTGAAGCTCTCTTT. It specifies CASSTHTEALF.

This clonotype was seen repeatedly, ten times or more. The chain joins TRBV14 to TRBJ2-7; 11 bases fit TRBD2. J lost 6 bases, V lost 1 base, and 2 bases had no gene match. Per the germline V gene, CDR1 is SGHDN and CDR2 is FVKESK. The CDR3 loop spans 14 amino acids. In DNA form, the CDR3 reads TGTGCCAGCAGCCAAGGAACTAGCGGGAGCGAGCAGTACTTC. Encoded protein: CASSQGTSGSEQYF.

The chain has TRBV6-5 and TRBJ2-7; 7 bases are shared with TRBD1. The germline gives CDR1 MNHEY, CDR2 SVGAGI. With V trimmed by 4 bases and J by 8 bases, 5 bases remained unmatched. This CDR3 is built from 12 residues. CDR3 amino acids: CASSSDRMKQYF. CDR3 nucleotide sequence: TGTGCCAGCAGTTCGGACAGGATGAAGCAGTACTTC.

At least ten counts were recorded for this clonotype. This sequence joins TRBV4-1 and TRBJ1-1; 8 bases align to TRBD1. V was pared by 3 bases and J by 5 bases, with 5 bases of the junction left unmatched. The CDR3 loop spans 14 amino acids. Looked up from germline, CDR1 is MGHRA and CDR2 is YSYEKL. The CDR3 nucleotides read TGCGCCAGCAGCCATCCCAGGGGGCGAACTGAAGCTTTCTTT. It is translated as CASSHPRGRTEAFF.

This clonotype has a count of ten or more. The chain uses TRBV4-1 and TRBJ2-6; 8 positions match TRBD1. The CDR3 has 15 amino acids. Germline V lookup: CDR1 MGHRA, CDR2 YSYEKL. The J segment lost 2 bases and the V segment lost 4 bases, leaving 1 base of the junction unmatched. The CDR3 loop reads CASSPGQAGANVLTF. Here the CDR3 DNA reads TGCGCCAGCAGCCCGGGACAGGCTGGGGCCAACGTCCTGACTTTC.

CDR3 residues: CASSPRAGETQYF. The CDR3, as DNA: TGTGCCAGCAGCCCTCGGGCGGGTGAGACCCAGTACTTC. V usage is TRBV2 and J usage is TRBJ2-5; D is perhaps TRBD2 (5 bases). The length of the CDR3 is 13 residues. Germline V CDR1 and CDR2: SNHLY, FYNNEI. V was clipped by 6 bases and J by 5 bases, with 13 bases between them. Supplemented by reference TRBV2 and TRBJ2-5, the full variable domain reads EPEVTQTPSHQVTQMGQEVILRCVPISNHLYFYWYRQILGQKVEFLVSFYNNEISEKSEIFDDQFSVERPDGSNFTLKIRSTKLEDSAMYFCASSPRAGETQYFGPGTRLLVL.

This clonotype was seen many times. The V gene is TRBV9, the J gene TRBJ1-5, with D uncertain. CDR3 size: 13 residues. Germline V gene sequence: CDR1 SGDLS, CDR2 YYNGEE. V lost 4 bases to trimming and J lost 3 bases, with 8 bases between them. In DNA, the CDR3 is TGTGCCAGCAGCTCCTCTAACAATCAGCCCCAGCATTTT. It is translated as CASSSSNNQPQHF.

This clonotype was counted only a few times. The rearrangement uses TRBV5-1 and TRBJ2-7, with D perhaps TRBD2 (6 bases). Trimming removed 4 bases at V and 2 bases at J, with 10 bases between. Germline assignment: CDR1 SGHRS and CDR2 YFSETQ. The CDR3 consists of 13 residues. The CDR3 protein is CASSIGSAYEQYF. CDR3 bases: TGCGCCAGCAGCATCGGGAGCGCCTACGAGCAGTACTTC.